The 4 T cell receptor beta chains presented below share a single source sample, sequenced in a study of a mutant IDH1 vaccine in newly diagnosed glioma. Their antigens remain unidentified. Here immunoSEQ multiplex PCR was the method, and the copy in TCRdb shows in-frame clones only, minus some. Here the sample spans 110,000 or so clones, roughly 90% being singletons. The sample's time point: week 11, during vaccination. Topical imiquimod was applied with each vaccine dose, which held 300 ug of mutant IDH1 20-mer peptide. The starting material was PBMCs, obtained from a glioma patient whose treatment included an IDH1 peptide vaccine. The receptors were sampled from a woman aged 50 to 65 with glioma.

J is TRBJ1-1 and V is TRBV10-3, with TRBD1 identical over 7 bases. Germline assignment: CDR1 ENHRY and CDR2 SYGVKD. The CDR3 covers 13 residues. Trimming removed 9 bases from V and 4 bases from J; junction bases left unmatched: 8. DNA for the CDR3: TGTGCCATGTCCAACTCAGGGGGCACTGAAGCTTTCTTT. This encodes CAMSNSGGTEAFF.

This chain uses TRBV7-9 with TRBJ2-1; D might be TRBD1 (6 bases). The CDR3 extends over 14 amino acids. The ends were cut back, 5 bases at V and 15 bases at J, with 23 bases in the middle. Germline-derived CDR1 and CDR2 are SEHNR and FQNEAQ (reference sequence). The chain's CDR3 is CASSPLERRQDTFF. The CDR3 region has the DNA TGTGCCAGCAGCCCCCTCGAGCGCCGACAGGACACGTTCTTC.

As to this clone: The same CDR3 also results from other DNA sequences found in this sample. The chain links TRBV7-8 to TRBJ2-2; D may be TRBD1 or TRBD2 (6 bases each). Trimming took 5 bases from V and 8 from J, leaving 18 bases between them. The CDR3 runs 15 residues. CDR1 and CDR2 from the germline V gene are SGHVS and FQNEAQ. CDR3 protein: CASSLRRGPGGELFF. As DNA, the CDR3 is TGTGCCAGCAGCCTACGTCGGGGGCCCGGAGGGGAGCTGTTTTTT.

The V call is TRBV6-1, the J call TRBJ2-7, with D maybe TRBD2 (6 bases). Germline CDR1 and CDR2: MNHNS and SASEGT. The V end was cut by 6 bases, the J end by 0 bases, with 12 bases between. This CDR3 comprises 14 residues. CDR3 bases: TGTGCCAGCAGGGGACTTCCGTTCTCCTACGAGCAGTACTTC. Translating gives CASRGLPFSYEQYF.